Shown below are 22 T cell receptor beta chains from a single sample sequenced in a study of cytomegalovirus exposure and HLA in healthy donors. Produced via immunoSEQ multiplex PCR; TCRdb's table is partial and in-frame only. The sample includes 80,000 to 100,000 clones, about 88% of them seen just once. Sequenced sample: PBMCs. Receptors originate from a man between 18 and 29 years old in good health and CMV-seropositive.

V and J are TRBV5-1 and TRBJ2-2; a possible D gene is TRBD1 (5 bases). The CDR3 consists of 16 residues. Germline V lookup: CDR1 SGHRS, CDR2 YFSETQ. V was pared by 0 bases and J by 4 bases, with 13 bases between. Here the CDR3 DNA reads TGCGCCAGCAGCTTGGTAGGGGCTCAGGGCACCGGGGAGCTGTTTTTT. As protein: CASSLVGAQGTGELFF. The full variable domain, with the rest looked up from reference TRBV5-1 and TRBJ2-2, is KAGVTQTPRYLIKTRGQQVTLSCSPISGHRSVSWYQQTPGQGLQFLFEYFSETQRNKGNFPGRFSGRQFSNSRSEMNVSTLELGDSALYLCASSLVGAQGTGELFFGEGSRLTVL.

The V call is TRBV6-5, the J call TRBJ1-2, with D tentatively TRBD1 (5 bases). Trimming removed 5 bases from V and 2 bases from J, with 12 bases in between. CDR1 is MNHEY, CDR2 SVGAGI, per germline. The CDR3 length is 14 residues. The DNA for the CDR3 is TGTGCCAGCAGTAAGGGGAATGGGAACTATGGCTACACCTTC. This codes for CASSKGNGNYGYTF.

The rearrangement joins TRBV2 to TRBJ2-7, with 8 bases fitting TRBD1. V was clipped by 6 bases and J by 4 bases; unmatched bases: 8. Germline assignment: CDR1 SNHLY and CDR2 FYNNEI. The length of the CDR3 is 14 residues. CDR3 in DNA: TGTGCCAGCAGGGAGGGGACAGGCTGGTACGAGCAGTACTTC. Translation: CASREGTGWYEQYF.

The V gene is TRBV5-4, the J gene TRBJ1-6; TRBD1 is a possible D gene (5 bases). The CDR3 is 16 residues long. Germline V CDR1 and CDR2: SGHNT, YYREEE (reference sequence). The V end lost 1 base, the J end lost 8 bases, and 16 bases lay between the germline ends. The CDR3 DNA is TGTGCCAGCAGCTTGTTCCAGGGAACAAATTATTCACCCCTCCACTTT. This sequence encodes CASSLFQGTNYSPLHF.

The V gene is TRBV7-6, the J gene TRBJ2-7; 8 bases agree with TRBD2. The CDR3 contains 16 residues. Trimming cost V 1 base and J 1 base; bases outside gene matches: 6. Germline-derived CDR1 and CDR2 are SGHVS and FNYEAQ. The CDR3 nucleotides read TGTGCCAGCAGCTTAGGGGCGGGGGGTTCGTCCTACGAGCAGTACTTC. Translating gives CASSLGAGGSSYEQYF.

The chain links TRBV11-2 to TRBJ2-1; 8 positions agree with TRBD2. CDR3 length: 16 amino acids. Germline V gene lookup returns CDR1 SGHAT and CDR2 FQNNGV. V was pared by 3 bases and J by 7 bases, with 11 bases of the junction left unmatched. CDR3 residues: CASSFQRRGGYNEQFF. DNA for the CDR3: TGTGCCAGCAGCTTCCAACGTCGGGGGGGATATAATGAGCAGTTCTTC.

The chain is built from TRBV7-2 and TRBJ2-6; 8 nucleotides agree with TRBD1. Looked up from germline, CDR1 is SGHTA and CDR2 is FQGNSA. The CDR3 length is 17 residues. The V gene end was trimmed by 1 base and the J gene end by 1 base; junction bases not matched to a gene: 3. The CDR3 protein is CASSLETGGSGANVLTF. Written as DNA, the CDR3 is TGTGCCAGCAGCTTAGAAACAGGGGGGTCTGGGGCCAACGTCCTGACTTTC.

CDR3 DNA: TGTGCCAGCAGCTTAGTTTTCGGGTCGGGAAATGGCTACACCTTC. This encodes CASSLVFGSGNGYTF. This sequence joins TRBV7-2 and TRBJ1-2; D gene uncertain. Deletions cut 1 base from V and 6 bases from J, with 15 bases between. CDR1 is SGHTA, CDR2 FQGNSA, per germline. The CDR3 has 15 amino acids.

This chain links TRBV21-1 with TRBJ2-7; TRBD2, the table's D call, lacks a check against the DNA. TRBV21-1 is annotated as a pseudogene. CDR3 length: 13 amino acids. For the CDR3, the DNA is TGTGCCAGCAGCAAAGGGAGGGGCTACGAGCAGTACTTC. Translating it yields CASSKGRGYEQYF.

The chain has TRBV28 and TRBJ1-1; D is unclear. V lost 1 base and J lost 2, with 11 bases in between. CDR3 size: 15 residues. In germline, CDR1 is MDHEN, CDR2 SYDVKM. The CDR3 loop reads CASSLYRSSNTEAFF. CDR3 sequence (DNA): TGTGCCAGCAGTTTATATCGTTCGAGTAACACTGAAGCTTTCTTT.

The chain is built from TRBV5-4 and TRBJ2-5; D possibly corresponds to TRBD2 (5 bases). The V end lost 0 bases, the J end lost 2 bases, and 17 bases lay between the germline ends. Germline values: CDR1 SGHNT, CDR2 YYREEE (reference sequence). The CDR3 loop spans 17 amino acids. CDR3 DNA: TGTGCCAGCAGCTTGGCCAATAGTCTGGGGAGTCAAGAGACCCAGTACTTC. Translation: CASSLANSLGSQETQYF. The whole variable domain, filled in from reference TRBV5-4 and TRBJ2-5, reads ETGVTQSPTHLIKTRGQQVTLRCSSQSGHNTVSWYQQALGQGPQFIFQYYREEENGRGNFPPRFSGLQFPNYSSELNVNALELDDSALYLCASSLANSLGSQETQYFGPGTRLLVL.

The chain combines TRBV9 with TRBJ1-1; 7 bases fit TRBD1. The CDR3 is 14 residues long. Losses at the gene ends were 2 bases for V and 5 bases for J; bases not matched to a gene: 6. The V gene's germline CDR1 is SGDLS and CDR2 YYNGEE. The CDR3 loop is CASSVWDSGTEAFF. CDR3 DNA sequence: TGTGCCAGCAGCGTCTGGGACAGCGGAACTGAAGCTTTCTTT.

This chain links TRBV27 with TRBJ1-1; possibly TRBD1 for D (6 bases). Germline V gene lookup returns CDR1 MNHEY and CDR2 SMNVEV (reference sequence). The CDR3 contains 14 residues. Trimming stripped 3 bases from V and 5 bases from J, with 13 bases between. The CDR3 spells CASSFGGGFTEAFF. The CDR3 DNA is TGTGCCAGCAGTTTCGGGGGGGGCTTTACTGAAGCTTTCTTT.

V usage is TRBV2 and J usage is TRBJ2-3; TRBD2 matches at 7 bases. CDR1 SNHLY and CDR2 FYNNEI come from the germline V gene. The CDR3 spans 15 residues. Losses at the gene ends were 5 bases for V and 6 bases for J; bases not matched to a gene: 11. The CDR3 reads CASSSERGNWDTQYF. The CDR3 DNA sequence: TGTGCCAGCAGTTCAGAGCGGGGAAATTGGGATACGCAGTATTTT.

CDR3 sequence: CASSRGGTADYNEQFF. CDR3 coding DNA: TGCGCCAGCAGCCGGGGTGGGACAGCCGACTACAATGAGCAGTTCTTC. The rearrangement links TRBV5-1 to TRBJ2-1, with 7 positions matching TRBD1. CDR1 is SGHRS and CDR2 is YFSETQ in the germline V gene. There are 16 residues in the CDR3. The V gene end was trimmed by 4 bases and the J gene end by 3 bases; junction bases not matched to a gene: 10.

This clone appeared a single time. This chain links TRBV4-1 with TRBJ1-1; no firm D call. The germline CDR1 and CDR2 sequences are MGHRA and YSYEKL. The CDR3 is 15 amino acids. Trimming shortened V by 1 base and J by 0 bases, and 9 bases separated the two germline ends. The CDR3 sequence is CASSQGVSMNTEAFF. The CDR3 bases are TGCGCCAGCAGCCAAGGAGTTTCCATGAACACTGAAGCTTTCTTT.

This chain joins TRBV19 and TRBJ1-1; 8 positions agree with TRBD1. Germline CDR1 is LNHDA and CDR2 is SQIVND (reference sequence). V was pared by 6 bases and J by 4 bases, with 4 bases of the junction left unmatched. The CDR3 is made up of 13 amino acids. CDR3 residues: CASRVGTGTEAFF. The CDR3 region has the DNA TGTGCCAGTAGGGTGGGGACAGGCACTGAAGCTTTCTTT.

The chain combines TRBV27 with TRBJ2-7; no definite D call. The CDR3 has 15 amino acids. CDR1 is MNHEY, CDR2 SMNVEV, per germline (reference sequence). Trimming stripped 8 bases from V and 4 bases from J, with 21 bases between. The CDR3 bases are TGTGCCAGCTCCCCGTCGCGTCCAGGAATTTACGAGCAGTACTTC. It codes for CASSPSRPGIYEQYF.

The gene calls are TRBV27 and TRBJ2-1, with 9 bases that match TRBD2. V shed 1 base, J shed 9 bases, and the junction held 7 bases outside the gene matches. The length of the CDR3 is 15 residues. The germline V gene has CDR1 MNHEY and CDR2 SMNVEV (reference sequence). The chain's CDR3 is CASSLLGGRAREQFF. As DNA, the CDR3 is TGTGCCAGCAGTTTATTAGGCGGGAGGGCGCGTGAGCAGTTCTTC.

The rearrangement links TRBV7-9 to TRBJ2-4; D is possibly TRBD2 (5 bases). The CDR3 is 16 residues long. Trimming removed 1 base at V and 0 bases at J, with 10 bases between. Germline CDR1 reads SEHNR; CDR2 reads FQNEAQ (reference sequence). The CDR3 DNA is TGTGCCAGCAGCTTAGAAGCCGGGGTAGCCAAAAACATTCAGTACTTC. It yields the protein CASSLEAGVAKNIQYF.

This chain's CDR3 is CASSPGLAGGTQYF. In DNA, the CDR3 is TGTGCCAGCAGCCCGGGACTAGCGGGGGGTACGCAGTATTTT. The chain joins TRBV7-7 to TRBJ2-3; 15 bases are a match to TRBD2. This CDR3 has 14 residues. In germline, CDR1 is SSHAT, CDR2 FNYEAQ (reference sequence). V lost 5 bases, J lost 8 bases, and 2 bases stayed unmatched.

The chain links TRBV11-2 to TRBJ2-5; 9 bases fit TRBD1. The CDR3 is 14 amino acids. V dropped 4 bases and J dropped 1; count of bases not matched to a gene: 1. Germline V CDR1 and CDR2: SGHAT, FQNNGV. CDR3 in DNA: TGTGCCAGCAGCTCGGGACAGGGCCAAGAGACCCAGTACTTC. This gives the protein CASSSGQGQETQYF.